The present T cell receptor beta chain was sequenced within a study of cytomegalovirus exposure and HLA in healthy donors. The CDR3 loop spans 14 amino acids. Trimming shortened V by 5 bases and J by 1 base, and 11 bases separated the two germline ends. The germline gives CDR1 MNHEY, CDR2 SVGAGI. This clone has only a few counts. Both 60 Vbeta primers and 13 Jbeta primers went into the PCR. Profiled with immunoSEQ multiplex PCR; TCRdb holds only in-frame clones, not every one. The data show some 80,000 clones, approximately 67% seen once. The receptor was isolated from a male donor in good health and CMV-seropositive. The chain employs TRBV6-5 and TRBJ1-1; TRBD1 is a possible D gene (5 bases). The sample was PBMCs. CDR3 region: CASSRGVRNTEAFF. The CDR3 DNA follows: TGTGCCAGCAGTCGGGGGGTGAGGAACACTGAAGCTTTCTTT.